The 18 T cell receptor beta chains reported below all come from one sample, sequenced in a study of metastatic and nonmetastatic thyroid tumors. From the PCR reads, TCRdb re-called clones with MiXCR. The sample carries 70,000 or so clones, approximately 15% recorded once. Every patient underwent thyroid surgery untreated. Sequenced sample: blood. These receptors were collected from a male donor with papillary thyroid cancer or a benign thyroid nodule (not recorded which). Some clones in this sample may be carry-over from other donors' samples.

Ten or more counts support this clone. V is TRBV4-3 and J is TRBJ1-2; TRBD1 aligns across 7 bases. Unmatched junction bases numbered 10, after V lost 0 bases and J lost 6 bases. From germline, CDR1 is LGHNA and CDR2 YSLEER. CDR3 length: 16 amino acids. The CDR3 region is CASSQDPGQDRNGYTF. The DNA for the CDR3 is TGCGCCAGCAGCCAAGACCCCGGACAGGATAGGAATGGCTACACCTTC.

This clone was found a few times. The rearrangement joins TRBV6-2 or TRBV6-3 to TRBJ1-2; D gene ambiguous. Trimming took off 10 bases at V and 4 bases at J, with 16 bases between the two ends. The CDR3 runs 13 residues. The germline gives CDR1 MNHEY, CDR2 SVGEGT. CDR3 loop: CATLTDISYGYTF. The CDR3, as DNA: TGTGCCACCCTCACCGACATTTCCTATGGCTACACCTTC.

This rearrangement joins TRBV3-1 to TRBJ1-1; D remains ambiguous. This CDR3 has 18 residues. The V and J ends lost 1 base and 2 bases respectively, with 20 bases between them. Germline values: CDR1 LGHDT, CDR2 YNNKEL (reference sequence). The CDR3 spells CASSQAGGSTALNTEAFF. CDR3 sequence (DNA): TGTGCCAGCAGCCAAGCTGGTGGGTCAACCGCACTCAACACTGAAGCTTTCTTT.

There are many counts of this clone. J is TRBJ1-5 and V is TRBV6-1; D gene unclear. This CDR3 region has 15 residues. The V gene's germline CDR1 is MNHNS and CDR2 SASEGT. Deletions cut 4 bases from V and 2 bases from J, with 12 bases between. The CDR3 bases are TGTGCCAGCAGTGCCGTCCCCTGGGGCAATCAGCCCCAGCATTTT. This sequence encodes CASSAVPWGNQPQHF.

This clone was observed many times. J is TRBJ2-3 and V is TRBV9; 7 bases line up with TRBD2. Trimming took 2 bases from V and 2 from J; bases not matched to a gene: 8. Germline values: CDR1 SGDLS, CDR2 YYNGEE. CDR3 length: 16 amino acids. The CDR3 DNA is TGTGCCAGCAGCGTGGCAGGCGGGAGCGCCACAGATACGCAGTATTTT. Residues: CASSVAGGSATDTQYF. The whole variable domain, remainder taken from reference TRBV9 and TRBJ2-3, is DSGVTQTPKHLITATGQRVTLRCSPRSGDLSVYWYQQSLDQGLQFLIQYYNGEERAKGNILERFSAQQFPDLHSELNLSSLELGDSALYFCASSVAGGSATDTQYFGPGTRLTVL.

This clone was recorded at least ten times. The chain has TRBV19 and TRBJ1-5; 9 nucleotides align to TRBD1. The germline V gene has CDR1 LNHDA and CDR2 SQIVND (reference sequence). The CDR3 loop spans 16 amino acids. With V trimmed by 7 bases and J by 0 bases, 7 bases remained unmatched. The CDR3 is CASNPGQGISNQPQHF. Written as DNA, the CDR3 is TGTGCCAGTAATCCGGGACAGGGAATTAGCAATCAGCCCCAGCATTTT.

This clone showed up just a few times. This may arise from a read error, as a much more abundant clone is one base away. The chain has TRBV6-1 and TRBJ2-5; no reliable D call. Germline CDR1 is MNHNS and CDR2 is SASEGT. Deletions cut 10 bases from V and 8 bases from J, with 20 bases between. This CDR3 comprises 13 residues. DNA of the CDR3: TGTGCCACCTGTGCCTCCTTTAGAGATACCCAGTACTTC. It codes for CATCASFRDTQYF.

This clone was detected ten times or more. A much larger clone lies one base from this, so it may be a read error. The chain carries TRBV11-2 and TRBJ2-7; D tentatively reads TRBD1 or TRBD2 (5 bases each). V gave up 4 bases and J gave up 7 bases, with 14 bases separating them. Germline CDR1 reads SGHAT; CDR2 reads FQNNGV. This CDR3 contains 13 residues. CDR3 residues: CASSSRDDGEQYF. The DNA of the CDR3 is TGTGCCAGCAGCTCCCGGGACGACGGGGAGCAGTACTTC.

This clone was found many times. The chain employs TRBV28 and TRBJ1-1; 7 bases are a match to TRBD1. There are 15 residues in the CDR3. The V gene end was trimmed by 4 bases and the J gene end by 5 bases; junction bases not matched to a gene: 10. CDR1 is MDHEN and CDR2 is SYDVKM in the germline V gene. CDR3 in DNA: TGTGCCAGCAGTTCCCAAGGGGGCGGTGTGACTGAAGCTTTCTTT. Its protein product is CASSSQGGGVTEAFF. Drawing the rest from reference TRBV28 and TRBJ1-1, the complete variable domain is DVKVTQSSRYLVKRTGEKVFLECVQDMDHENMFWYRQDPGLGLRLIYFSYDVKMKEKGDIPEGYSVSREKKERFSLILESASTNQTSMYLCASSSQGGGVTEAFFGQGTRLTVV.

This clone has ten or more counts. The J gene is TRBJ2-1, the V gene TRBV20-1; D could derive from TRBD1 or TRBD2 (5 bases each). Trimming removed 0 bases from V and 3 bases from J, with 12 bases in between. Germline V gene data show CDR1 as DFQATT and CDR2 as SNEGSKA (reference sequence). This CDR3 region has 15 residues. The CDR3 spells CSARDPGTDYNEQFF. Written as DNA, the CDR3 is TGCAGTGCTAGAGATCCGGGGACCGACTACAATGAGCAGTTCTTC.

There are many counts of this clone. This chain connects TRBV7-9 to TRBJ1-4, with D possibly TRBD1 on 5 matching bases. Germline V lookup: CDR1 SEHNR, CDR2 FQNEAQ (reference sequence). The CDR3 consists of 15 residues. The ends were cut back, 5 bases at V and 5 bases at J, with 15 bases in the middle. The CDR3 coding sequence is TGTGCCAGCAGCATAGGGGTGTGGACAAATGAAAAACTGTTTTTT. As protein: CASSIGVWTNEKLFF.

Ten or more counts support this clone. This chain links TRBV20-1 with TRBJ2-7; tentatively, D is TRBD1 (5 bases). Germline values: CDR1 DFQATT, CDR2 SNEGSKA (reference sequence). The V end lost 1 base, the J end lost 4 bases, and 11 bases lay between the germline ends. The CDR3 runs to 13 residues. The CDR3: CSARAQEIYEQYF. CDR3 nucleotide sequence: TGCAGTGCTAGAGCACAGGAGATATACGAGCAGTACTTC.

This clone has a count of ten or more. The chain links TRBV2 to TRBJ1-1; D ambiguous. V dropped 1 base and J dropped 0 bases, with 6 bases sitting between them. This CDR3 has 14 amino acids. Germline assignment: CDR1 SNHLY and CDR2 FYNNEI. The chain's CDR3 is CASSEGVLNTEAFF. CDR3 coding DNA: TGTGCCAGCAGTGAAGGGGTCCTGAACACTGAAGCTTTCTTT.

This clone has ten or more counts. The rearrangement links TRBV20-1 to TRBJ2-7; the match to TRBD1 covers 8 bases. Germline-derived CDR1 and CDR2 are DFQATT and SNEGSKA (reference sequence). Trimming cost V 3 bases and J 2 bases; bases outside gene matches: 6. The CDR3 contains 14 residues. CDR3 sequence reads: CSARIQGAPYEQYF. CDR3 sequence (DNA): TGCAGTGCTAGGATCCAGGGGGCTCCCTACGAGCAGTACTTC.

This clone came up a few times. A read error is possible here, since a much larger clone lies one base away. The gene calls are TRBV24-1 and TRBJ2-3; 8 bases are a match to TRBD2. CDR3 length: 17 amino acids. V shed 2 bases and J 2 bases; nucleotides not matched to a gene: 8. Germline CDR1 KGHDR, CDR2 SFDVKD. The CDR3 DNA reads as TGTGCCACCAGTGATTCTCTGGCGGGAGGTACCACAGATACGCAGTATTTT. Amino acid sequence: CATSDSLAGGTTDTQYF.

In this sample, this clone turned up many times. This rearrangement joins TRBV29-1 to TRBJ2-1; TRBD2 aligns across 8 bases. This CDR3 comprises 13 residues. V was pared by 8 bases and J by 3 bases, with 6 bases of the junction left unmatched. Germline V gene data show CDR1 as SQVTM and CDR2 as ANQGSEA. CDR3 DNA sequence: TGCAGCTGCCGAGCGGGAGACTACAATGAGCAGTTCTTC. Translation gives CSCRAGDYNEQFF.

This clone has at least ten counts. CDR3 protein: CASSEPHRGNEQYF. The CDR3 DNA follows: TGTGCCAGCAGTGAGCCCCACAGGGGCAACGAGCAGTACTTC. The chain recombines TRBV6-1 with TRBJ2-7; the match to TRBD1 covers 7 bases. The CDR3 spans 14 residues. The trim removed 3 bases at V and 5 bases at J, leaving 7 bases unmatched. Germline lookup yields CDR1 MNHNS and CDR2 SASEGT.

At least ten counts were recorded for this clone. The chain recombines TRBV7-2 with TRBJ2-7; 8 bases align to TRBD1. The CDR3 covers 17 residues. J gave up 3 bases and V 5 bases, and 15 bases lay outside the gene matches. CDR1 is SGHTA and CDR2 is FQGNSA in the germline V gene. CDR3 region: CASSRNRRDRTYYEQYF. The CDR3 bases are TGTGCCAGCAGCCGAAACCGCCGGGACAGGACCTACTACGAGCAGTACTTC.